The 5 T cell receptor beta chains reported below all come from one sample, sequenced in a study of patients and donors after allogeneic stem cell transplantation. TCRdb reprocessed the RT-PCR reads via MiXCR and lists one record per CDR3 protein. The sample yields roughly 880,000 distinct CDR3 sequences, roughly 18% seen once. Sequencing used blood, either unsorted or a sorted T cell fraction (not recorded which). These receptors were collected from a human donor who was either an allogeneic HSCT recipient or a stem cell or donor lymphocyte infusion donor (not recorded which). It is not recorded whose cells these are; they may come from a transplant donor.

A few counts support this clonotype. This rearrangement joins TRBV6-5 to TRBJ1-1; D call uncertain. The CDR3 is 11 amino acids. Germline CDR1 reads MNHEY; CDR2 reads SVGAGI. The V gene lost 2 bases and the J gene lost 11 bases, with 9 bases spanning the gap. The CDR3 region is CASSYKGVAFF. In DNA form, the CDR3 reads TGTGCCAGCAGTTACAAGGGAGTGGCTTTCTTT.

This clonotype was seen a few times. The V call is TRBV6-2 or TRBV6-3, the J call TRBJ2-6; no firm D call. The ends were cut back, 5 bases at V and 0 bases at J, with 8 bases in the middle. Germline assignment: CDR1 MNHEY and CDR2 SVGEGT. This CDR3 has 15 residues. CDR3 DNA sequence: TGTGCCAGCAGTCGTACTATCTCTGGGGCCAACGTCCTGACTTTC. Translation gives CASSRTISGANVLTF.

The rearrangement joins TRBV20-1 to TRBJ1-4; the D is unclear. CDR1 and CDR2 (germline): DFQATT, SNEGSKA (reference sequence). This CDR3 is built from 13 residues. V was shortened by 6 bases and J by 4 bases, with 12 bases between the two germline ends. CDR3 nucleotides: TGCAGTGCCGCCCGATGGAATAATGAAAAACTGTTTTTT. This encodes CSAARWNNEKLFF.

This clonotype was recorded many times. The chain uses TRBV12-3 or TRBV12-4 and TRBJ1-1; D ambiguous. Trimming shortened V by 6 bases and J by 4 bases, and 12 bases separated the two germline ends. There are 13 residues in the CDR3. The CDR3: CASSLGRGTEAFF. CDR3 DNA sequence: TGTGCCAGCAGCCTCGGACGGGGCACTGAAGCTTTCTTT.

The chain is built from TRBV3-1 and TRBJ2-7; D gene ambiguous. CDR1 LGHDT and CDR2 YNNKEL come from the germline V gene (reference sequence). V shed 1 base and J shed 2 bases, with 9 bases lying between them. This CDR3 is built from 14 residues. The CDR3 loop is CASSQGLLPYEQYF. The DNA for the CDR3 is TGTGCCAGCAGCCAAGGACTTTTACCCTACGAGCAGTACTTC.